The source of this TCR beta chain is a study of T cell responses to AZD1222 COVID-19 vaccine. Using immunoSEQ multiplex PCR, the repertoire was profiled, and TCRdb retains in-frame clones only, with some absent. This table has 95,000 to 150,000 clones, approximately 89% appearing once. Overall study findings and caveats: Once two AZD1222 doses were given, Spike-specific TCR breadth and depth went up. Donor demographics were predominantly white British with a female majority; clonal diversity may be underestimated.

To note about this clone: No antigen is known for it.

V lost 4 bases and J lost 7, with 8 bases in between. This CDR3 is 13 amino acids long. The sequence was obtained from an adult in good health. The specimen comprised peripheral blood, sampled on day 0 of AZD1222 vaccination. This chain connects TRBV12-3 or TRBV12-4 to TRBJ1-6, with D possibly TRBD1 on 5 matching bases. CDR3 sequence (DNA): TGTGCCAGCAGTTGGGGGGGAAATTCACCCCTCCACTTT. This encodes CASSWGGNSPLHF.